The 2 T cell receptor beta chains below come from one sample, sequenced in a study of blood T cell repertoires in COVID-19. Repertoires were generated with immunoSEQ multiplex PCR, while TCRdb's copy carries only in-frame clones and drops some. The sample yields 180,000 or so clones, approximately 80% seen once. Source material: PBMCs or T cells enriched from blood (not recorded which). These receptors were collected from a woman aged 55 to 70 who had recovered from COVID-19.

This clone was found once. The genes are TRBV19 and TRBJ2-3; TRBD1 matches 7 bases. Germline V gives CDR1 LNHDA, CDR2 SQIVND (reference sequence). After removal of 5 bases from V and 2 bases from J, the junction contained 7 bases not matched to a gene. This CDR3 contains 15 residues. CDR3: CASSARQGDTDTQYF. CDR3 nucleotide sequence: TGTGCCAGTAGTGCCCGACAGGGAGACACAGATACGCAGTATTTT.

The rearrangement joins TRBV5-1 to TRBJ1-1; a weak D match, TRBD1 (5 bases). CDR3 length equals 14 residues. Germline CDR1 is SGHRS and CDR2 is YFSETQ. V shed 4 bases and J shed 5 bases, with 15 bases lying between them. The CDR3 region is CASSAGQGRTEAFF. CDR3 coding DNA: TGCGCCAGCAGCGCGGGGCAGGGTAGGACTGAAGCTTTCTTT.